In this sample, the clone carrying this TCR beta chain turned up many times. Its antigen remains unidentified. RNA transcripts served as the template for amplifying TCR beta CDR3 regions. In the first-round RT-PCR of the TCR CDR3, the HTBI primer set was used. Using its own MiXCR run on the multiplex PCR reads, TCRdb lists one record per CDR3 protein. The table has a few hundred thousand distinct CDR3 sequences, less than 15% seen once; the top ten hold roughly 14%. This sample is drawn from a study of T cells in Graves' hyperthyroidism and ophthalmopathy. The study, taken as a whole, reports: Among clonotypes expanded in thyroid above 0.001, most were also found in blood.

Stable Graves' hyperthyroidism denoted no ophthalmopathy progression over 18 months. V was shortened by 1 base and J by 5 bases, with 11 bases between the two germline ends. Germline loops: CDR1 MNHNS, CDR2 SASEGT. The CDR3 has 14 residues. The clonotype was recovered from a woman aged 40-49 years with Graves' hyperthyroidism. This chain links TRBV6-1 with TRBJ2-5; a possible D gene is TRBD1 (5 bases). The sample was blood. The CDR3 is CASSEGKGRETQYF. The CDR3 DNA reads TGTGCCAGCAGTGAAGGAAAGGGGCGGGAGACCCAGTACTTC.